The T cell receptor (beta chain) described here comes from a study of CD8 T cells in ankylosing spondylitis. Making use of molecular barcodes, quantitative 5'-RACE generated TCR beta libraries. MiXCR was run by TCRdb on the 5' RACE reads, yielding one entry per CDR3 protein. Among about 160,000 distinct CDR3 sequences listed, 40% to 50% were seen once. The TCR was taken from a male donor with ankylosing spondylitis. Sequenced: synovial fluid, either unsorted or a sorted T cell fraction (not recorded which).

CDR3 coding DNA: TGTGCCAGCAGCCAATACTTTTTGTGGCTCTACACCGGGGAGCTGTTTTTT. Its translation is CASSQYFLWLYTGELFF. The chain is built from TRBV3-1 and TRBJ2-2; no clear D gene. Germline V gives CDR1 LGHDT, CDR2 YNNKEL (reference sequence). The CDR3 contains 17 residues. V shed 2 bases and J shed 3 bases, with 16 bases lying between them.